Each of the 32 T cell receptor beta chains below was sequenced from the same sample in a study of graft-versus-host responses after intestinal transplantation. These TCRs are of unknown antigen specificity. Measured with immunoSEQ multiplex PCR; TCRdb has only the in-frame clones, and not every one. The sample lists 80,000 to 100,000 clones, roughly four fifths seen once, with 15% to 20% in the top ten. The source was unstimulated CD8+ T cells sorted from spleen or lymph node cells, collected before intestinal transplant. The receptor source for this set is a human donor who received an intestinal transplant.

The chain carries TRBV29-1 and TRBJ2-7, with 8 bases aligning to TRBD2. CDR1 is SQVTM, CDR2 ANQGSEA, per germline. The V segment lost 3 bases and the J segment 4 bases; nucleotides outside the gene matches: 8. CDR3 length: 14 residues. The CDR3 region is CSVDAAGVGYEQYF. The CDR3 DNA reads TGCAGCGTTGATGCAGCGGGAGTTGGGTACGAGCAGTACTTC.

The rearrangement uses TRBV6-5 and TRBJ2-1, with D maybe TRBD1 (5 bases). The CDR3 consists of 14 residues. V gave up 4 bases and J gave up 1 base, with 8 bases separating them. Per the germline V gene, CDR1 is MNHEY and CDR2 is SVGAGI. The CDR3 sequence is CASSLQASYNEQFF. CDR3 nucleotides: TGTGCCAGCAGTTTACAGGCTTCCTACAATGAGCAGTTCTTC.

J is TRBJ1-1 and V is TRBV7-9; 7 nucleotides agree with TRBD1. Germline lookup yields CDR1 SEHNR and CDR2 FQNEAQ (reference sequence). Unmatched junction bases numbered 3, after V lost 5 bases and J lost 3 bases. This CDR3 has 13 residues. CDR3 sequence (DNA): TGTGCCAGCAGCATTACAGGGGACACTGAAGCTTTCTTT. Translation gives CASSITGDTEAFF. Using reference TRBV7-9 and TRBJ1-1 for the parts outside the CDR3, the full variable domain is DTGVSQNPRHKITKRGQNVTFRCDPISEHNRLYWYRQTLGQGPEFLTYFQNEAQLEKSRLLSDRFSAERPKGSFSTLEIQRTEQGDSAMYLCASSITGDTEAFFGQGTRLTVV.

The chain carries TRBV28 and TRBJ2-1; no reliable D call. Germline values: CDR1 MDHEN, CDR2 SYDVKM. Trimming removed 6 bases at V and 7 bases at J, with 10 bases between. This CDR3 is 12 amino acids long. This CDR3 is CASSRTSNEQFF. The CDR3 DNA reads TGTGCCAGCAGCCGGACCAGTAATGAGCAGTTCTTC.

DNA for the CDR3: TGCGCCAGCAGCCAATTACAGGGGGGGGAGACCCAGTACTTC. Translating it yields CASSQLQGGETQYF. This chain joins TRBV4-1 and TRBJ2-5, with a weak D call TRBD1 (8 bases). Germline assignment: CDR1 MGHRA and CDR2 YSYEKL. V was pared by 2 bases and J by 5 bases, with 12 bases between. CDR3 length equals 14 residues.

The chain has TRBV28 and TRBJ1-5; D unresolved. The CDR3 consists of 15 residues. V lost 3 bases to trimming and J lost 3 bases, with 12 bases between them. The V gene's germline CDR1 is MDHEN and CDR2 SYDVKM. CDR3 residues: CASSFVPGNNQPQHF. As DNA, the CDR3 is TGTGCCAGCAGTTTCGTACCGGGGAACAATCAGCCCCAGCATTTT.

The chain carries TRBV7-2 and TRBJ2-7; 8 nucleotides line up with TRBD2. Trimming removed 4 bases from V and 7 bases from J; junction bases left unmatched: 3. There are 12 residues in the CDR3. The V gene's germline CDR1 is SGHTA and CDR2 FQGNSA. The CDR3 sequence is CASSWIAGEQYF. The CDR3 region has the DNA TGTGCCAGCAGCTGGATAGCGGGAGAGCAGTACTTC.

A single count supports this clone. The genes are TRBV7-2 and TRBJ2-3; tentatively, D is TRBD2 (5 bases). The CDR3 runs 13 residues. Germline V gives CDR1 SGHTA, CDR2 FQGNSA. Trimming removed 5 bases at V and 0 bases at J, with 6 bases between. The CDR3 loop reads CASSGLSTDTQYF. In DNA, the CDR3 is TGTGCCAGCAGCGGACTTAGCACAGATACGCAGTATTTT.

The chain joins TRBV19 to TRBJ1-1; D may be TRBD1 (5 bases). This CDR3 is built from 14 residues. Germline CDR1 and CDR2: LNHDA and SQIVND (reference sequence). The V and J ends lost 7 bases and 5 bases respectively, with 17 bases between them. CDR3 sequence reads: CASIDNQGWTEAFF. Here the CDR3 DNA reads TGTGCCAGTATCGATAACCAGGGATGGACTGAAGCTTTCTTT.

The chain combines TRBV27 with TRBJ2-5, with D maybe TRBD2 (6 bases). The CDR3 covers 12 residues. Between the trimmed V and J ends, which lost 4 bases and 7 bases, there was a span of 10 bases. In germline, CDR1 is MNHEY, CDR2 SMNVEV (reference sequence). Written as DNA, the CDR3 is TGTGCCAGCAGTTCCGTCGGGGGGACCCAGTACTTC. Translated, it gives CASSSVGGTQYF.

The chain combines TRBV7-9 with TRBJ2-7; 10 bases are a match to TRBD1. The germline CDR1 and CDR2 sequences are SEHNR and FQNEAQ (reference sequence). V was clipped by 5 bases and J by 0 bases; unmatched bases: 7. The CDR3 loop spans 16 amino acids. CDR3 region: CASSRTGQGFSYEQYF. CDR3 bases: TGTGCCAGCAGCCGAACGGGACAGGGGTTCTCCTACGAGCAGTACTTC.

CDR3 in amino acids: CASSLWDRPTDTQYF. The CDR3 DNA reads TGTGCCAGCAGCTTATGGGACAGACCCACAGATACGCAGTATTTT. The chain has TRBV7-6 and TRBJ2-3; 7 bases agree with TRBD1. The CDR3 is 15 amino acids. With 2 bases clipped from V and 2 bases from J, the junction kept 4 bases outside the gene matches. Germline V gene lookup returns CDR1 SGHVS and CDR2 FNYEAQ.

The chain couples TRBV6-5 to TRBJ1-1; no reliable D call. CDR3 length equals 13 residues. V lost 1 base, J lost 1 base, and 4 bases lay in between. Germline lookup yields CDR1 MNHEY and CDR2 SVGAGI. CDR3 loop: CASSYWGNTEAFF. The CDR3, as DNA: TGTGCCAGCAGTTACTGGGGGAACACTGAAGCTTTCTTT.

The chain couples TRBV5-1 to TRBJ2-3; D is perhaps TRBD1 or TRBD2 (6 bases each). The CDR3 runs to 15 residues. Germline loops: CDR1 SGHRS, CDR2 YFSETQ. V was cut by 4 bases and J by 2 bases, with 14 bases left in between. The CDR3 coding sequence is TGCGCCAGCAGCCGGGGGCTAGAGGACACAGATACGCAGTATTTT. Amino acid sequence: CASSRGLEDTDTQYF.

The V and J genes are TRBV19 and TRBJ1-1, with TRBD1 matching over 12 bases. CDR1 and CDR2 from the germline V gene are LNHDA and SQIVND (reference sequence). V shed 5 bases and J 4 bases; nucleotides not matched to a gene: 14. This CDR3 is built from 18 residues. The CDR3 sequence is CASSSFSGQGAPGTEAFF. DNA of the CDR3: TGTGCCAGTAGTTCATTCTCGGGACAGGGGGCGCCCGGCACTGAAGCTTTCTTT.

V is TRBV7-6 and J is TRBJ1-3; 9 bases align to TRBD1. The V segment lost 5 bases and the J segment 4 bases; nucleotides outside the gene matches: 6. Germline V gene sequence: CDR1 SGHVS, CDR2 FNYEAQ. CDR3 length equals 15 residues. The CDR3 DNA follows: TGTGCCAGCAGCCCAGGGACAGGGACAGGAAACACCATATATTTT. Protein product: CASSPGTGTGNTIYF. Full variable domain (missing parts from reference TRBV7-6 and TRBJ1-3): GAGVSQSPRYKVTKRGQDVALRCDPISGHVSLYWYRQALGQGPEFLTYFNYEAQQDKSGLPNDRFSAERPEGSISTLTIQRTEQRDSAMYRCASSPGTGTGNTIYFGEGSWLTVV.

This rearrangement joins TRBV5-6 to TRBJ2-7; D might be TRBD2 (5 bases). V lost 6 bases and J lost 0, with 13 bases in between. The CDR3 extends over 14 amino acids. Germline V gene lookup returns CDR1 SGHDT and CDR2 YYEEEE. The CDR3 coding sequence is TGTGCCAGCACACTAGGACTGAGCTCCTACGAGCAGTACTTC. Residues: CASTLGLSSYEQYF. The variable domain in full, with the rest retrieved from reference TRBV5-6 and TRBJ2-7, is DAGVTQSPTHLIKTRGQQVTLRCSPKSGHDTVSWYQQALGQGPQFIFQYYEEEERQRGNFPDRFSGHQFPNYSSELNVNALLLGDSALYLCASTLGLSSYEQYFGPGTRLTVT.

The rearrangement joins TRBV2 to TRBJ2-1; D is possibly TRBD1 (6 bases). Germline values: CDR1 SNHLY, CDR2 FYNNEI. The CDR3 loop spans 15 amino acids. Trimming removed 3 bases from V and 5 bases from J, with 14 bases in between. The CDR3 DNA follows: TGTGCCAGCAGTGACCCAGAGACAGGACACAATGAGCAGTTCTTC. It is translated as CASSDPETGHNEQFF.

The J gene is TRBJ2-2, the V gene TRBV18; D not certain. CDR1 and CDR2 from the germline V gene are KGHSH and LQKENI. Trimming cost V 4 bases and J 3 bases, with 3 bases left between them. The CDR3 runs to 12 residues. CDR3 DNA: TGTGCCAGCTCACTAGACACCGGGGAGCTGTTTTTT. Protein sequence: CASSLDTGELFF.

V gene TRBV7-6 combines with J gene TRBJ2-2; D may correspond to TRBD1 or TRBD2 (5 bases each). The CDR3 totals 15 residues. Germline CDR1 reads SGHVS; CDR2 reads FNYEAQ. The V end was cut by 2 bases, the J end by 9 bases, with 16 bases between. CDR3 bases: TGTGCCAGCAGCTTATTAGGGACCCGGGGCCGGGAGCTGTTTTTT. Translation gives CASSLLGTRGRELFF.

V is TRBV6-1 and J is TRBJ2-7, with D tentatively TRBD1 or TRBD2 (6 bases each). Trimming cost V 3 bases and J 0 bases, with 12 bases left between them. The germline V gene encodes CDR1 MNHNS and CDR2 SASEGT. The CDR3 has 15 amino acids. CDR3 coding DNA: TGTGCCAGCAGTGACCCCGGAGGGGGCTCCTACGAGCAGTACTTC. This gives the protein CASSDPGGGSYEQYF.

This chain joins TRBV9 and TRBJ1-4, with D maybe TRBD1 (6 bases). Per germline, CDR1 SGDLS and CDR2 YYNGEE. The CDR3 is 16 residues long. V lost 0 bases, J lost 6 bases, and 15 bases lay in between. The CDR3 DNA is TGTGCCAGCAGCGTAGCTACGGGGGCCGGAGATGAAAAACTGTTTTTT. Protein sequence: CASSVATGAGDEKLFF.

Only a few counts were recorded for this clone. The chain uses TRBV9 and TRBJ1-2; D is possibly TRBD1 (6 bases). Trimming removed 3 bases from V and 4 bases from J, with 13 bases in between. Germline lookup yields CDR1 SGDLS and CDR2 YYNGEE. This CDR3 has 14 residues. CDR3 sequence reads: CASSAGQWSYGYTF. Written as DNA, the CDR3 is TGTGCCAGCAGCGCCGGACAGTGGAGCTATGGCTACACCTTC.

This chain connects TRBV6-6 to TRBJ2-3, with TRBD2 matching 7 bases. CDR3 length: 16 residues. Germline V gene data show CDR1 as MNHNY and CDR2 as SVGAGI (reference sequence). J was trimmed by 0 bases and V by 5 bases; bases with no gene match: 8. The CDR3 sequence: CASSAGLAVSTDTQYF. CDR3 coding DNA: TGTGCCAGCAGTGCGGGCCTAGCGGTCAGCACAGATACGCAGTATTTT.

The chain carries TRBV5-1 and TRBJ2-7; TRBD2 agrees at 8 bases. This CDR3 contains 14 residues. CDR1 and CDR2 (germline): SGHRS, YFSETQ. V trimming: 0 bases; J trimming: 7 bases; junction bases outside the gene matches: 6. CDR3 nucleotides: TGCGCCAGCAGCTTGGAAGTCGGGGGGGTTGAGCAGTACTTC. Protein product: CASSLEVGGVEQYF.

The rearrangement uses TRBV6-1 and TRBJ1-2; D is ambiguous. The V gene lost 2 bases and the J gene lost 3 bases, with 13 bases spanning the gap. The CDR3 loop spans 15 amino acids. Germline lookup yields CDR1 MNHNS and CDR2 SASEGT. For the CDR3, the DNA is TGTGCCAGCAGTGAACGTTCGGATAACTACTATGGCTACACCTTC. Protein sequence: CASSERSDNYYGYTF.

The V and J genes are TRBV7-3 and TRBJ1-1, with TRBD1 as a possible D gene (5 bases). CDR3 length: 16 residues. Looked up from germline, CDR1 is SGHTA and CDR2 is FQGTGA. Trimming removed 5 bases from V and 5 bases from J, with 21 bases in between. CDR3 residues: CASSPDAGDPGTEAFF. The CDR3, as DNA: TGTGCCAGCAGCCCCGACGCCGGGGACCCGGGTACTGAAGCTTTCTTT.

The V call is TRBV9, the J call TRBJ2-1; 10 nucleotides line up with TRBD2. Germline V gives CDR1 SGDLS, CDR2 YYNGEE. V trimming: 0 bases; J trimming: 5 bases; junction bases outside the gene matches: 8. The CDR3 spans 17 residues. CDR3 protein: CASSVESSGGPHNEQFF. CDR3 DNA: TGTGCCAGCAGCGTAGAGTCTAGCGGGGGACCCCACAATGAGCAGTTCTTC.

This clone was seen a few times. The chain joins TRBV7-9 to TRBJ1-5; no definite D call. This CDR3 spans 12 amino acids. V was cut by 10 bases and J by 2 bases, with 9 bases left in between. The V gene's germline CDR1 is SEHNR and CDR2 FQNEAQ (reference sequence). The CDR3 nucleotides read TGTGCCATCTGGAGGGGCAATCAGCCCCAGCATTTT. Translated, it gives CAIWRGNQPQHF.

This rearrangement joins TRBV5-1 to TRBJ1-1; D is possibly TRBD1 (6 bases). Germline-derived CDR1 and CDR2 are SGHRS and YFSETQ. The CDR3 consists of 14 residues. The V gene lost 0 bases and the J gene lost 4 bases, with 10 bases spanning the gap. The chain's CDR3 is CASSLEGGGTEAFF. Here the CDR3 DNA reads TGCGCCAGCAGCTTGGAGGGGGGGGGCACTGAAGCTTTCTTT.

This CDR3 reads CASSPGTALEQYF. The CDR3 DNA reads as TGCGCCAGCAGCCCCGGGACAGCACTCGAGCAGTACTTC. The chain is built from TRBV5-1 and TRBJ2-7, with TRBD1 identical over 7 bases. The CDR3 is 13 amino acids. Trimming at V came to 4 bases and at J to 6 bases, leaving 7 bases not matched to a gene. CDR1 is SGHRS and CDR2 is YFSETQ in the germline V gene.

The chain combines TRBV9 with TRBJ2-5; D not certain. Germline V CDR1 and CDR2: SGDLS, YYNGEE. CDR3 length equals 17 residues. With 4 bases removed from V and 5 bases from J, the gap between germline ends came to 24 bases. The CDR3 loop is CASSPTPWWGFRETQYF. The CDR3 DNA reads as TGTGCCAGCAGCCCCACCCCGTGGTGGGGTTTTCGGGAGACCCAGTACTTC.